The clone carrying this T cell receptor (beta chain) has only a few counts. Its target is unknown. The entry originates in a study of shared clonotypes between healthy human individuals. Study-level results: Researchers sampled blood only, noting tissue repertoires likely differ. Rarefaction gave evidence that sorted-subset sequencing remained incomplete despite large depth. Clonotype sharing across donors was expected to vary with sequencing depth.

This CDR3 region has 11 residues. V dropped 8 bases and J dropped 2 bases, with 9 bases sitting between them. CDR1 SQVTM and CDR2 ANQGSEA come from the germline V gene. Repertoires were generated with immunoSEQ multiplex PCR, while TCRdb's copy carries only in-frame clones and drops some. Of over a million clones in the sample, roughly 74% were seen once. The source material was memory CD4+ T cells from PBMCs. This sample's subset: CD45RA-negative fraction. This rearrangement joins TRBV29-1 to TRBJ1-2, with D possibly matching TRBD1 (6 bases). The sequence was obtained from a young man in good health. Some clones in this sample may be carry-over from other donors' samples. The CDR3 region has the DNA TGCAGCCTGGGACACAACTATGGCTACACCTTC. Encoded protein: CSLGHNYGYTF.